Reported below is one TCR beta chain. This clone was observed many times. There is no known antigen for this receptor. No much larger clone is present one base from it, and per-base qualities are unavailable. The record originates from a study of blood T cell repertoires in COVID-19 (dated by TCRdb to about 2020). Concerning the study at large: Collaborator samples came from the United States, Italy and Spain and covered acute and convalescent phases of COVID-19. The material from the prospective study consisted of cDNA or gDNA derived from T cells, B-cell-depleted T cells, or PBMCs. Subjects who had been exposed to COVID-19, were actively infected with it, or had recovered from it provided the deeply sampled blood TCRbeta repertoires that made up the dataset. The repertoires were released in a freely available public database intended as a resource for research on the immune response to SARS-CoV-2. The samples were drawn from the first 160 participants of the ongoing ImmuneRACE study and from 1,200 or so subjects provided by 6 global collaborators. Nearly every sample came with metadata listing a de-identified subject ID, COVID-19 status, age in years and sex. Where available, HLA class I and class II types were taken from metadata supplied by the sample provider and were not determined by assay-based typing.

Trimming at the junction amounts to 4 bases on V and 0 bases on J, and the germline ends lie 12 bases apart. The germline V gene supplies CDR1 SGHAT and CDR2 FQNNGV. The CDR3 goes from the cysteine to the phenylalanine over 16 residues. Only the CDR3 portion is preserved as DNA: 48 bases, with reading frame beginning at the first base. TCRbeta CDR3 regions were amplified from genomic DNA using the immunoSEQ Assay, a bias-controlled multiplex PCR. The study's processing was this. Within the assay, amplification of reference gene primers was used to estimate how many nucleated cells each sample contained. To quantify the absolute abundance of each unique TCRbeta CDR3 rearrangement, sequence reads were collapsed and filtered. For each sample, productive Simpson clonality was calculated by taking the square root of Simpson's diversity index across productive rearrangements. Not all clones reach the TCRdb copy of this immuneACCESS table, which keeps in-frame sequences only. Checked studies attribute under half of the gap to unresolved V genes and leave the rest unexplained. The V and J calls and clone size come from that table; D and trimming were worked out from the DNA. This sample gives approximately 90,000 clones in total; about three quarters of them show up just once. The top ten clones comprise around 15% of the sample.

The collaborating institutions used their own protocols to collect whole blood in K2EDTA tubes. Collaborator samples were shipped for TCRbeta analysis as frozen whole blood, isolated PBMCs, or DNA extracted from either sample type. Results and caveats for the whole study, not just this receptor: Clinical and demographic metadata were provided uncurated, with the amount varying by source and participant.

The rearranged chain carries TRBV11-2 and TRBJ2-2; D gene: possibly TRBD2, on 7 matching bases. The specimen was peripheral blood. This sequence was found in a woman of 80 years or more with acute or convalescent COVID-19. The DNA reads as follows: TGTGCCAGCAGCTCCAGAGGGGGGGCGAACACCGGGGAGCTGTTTTTT. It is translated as CASSSRGGANTGELFF.